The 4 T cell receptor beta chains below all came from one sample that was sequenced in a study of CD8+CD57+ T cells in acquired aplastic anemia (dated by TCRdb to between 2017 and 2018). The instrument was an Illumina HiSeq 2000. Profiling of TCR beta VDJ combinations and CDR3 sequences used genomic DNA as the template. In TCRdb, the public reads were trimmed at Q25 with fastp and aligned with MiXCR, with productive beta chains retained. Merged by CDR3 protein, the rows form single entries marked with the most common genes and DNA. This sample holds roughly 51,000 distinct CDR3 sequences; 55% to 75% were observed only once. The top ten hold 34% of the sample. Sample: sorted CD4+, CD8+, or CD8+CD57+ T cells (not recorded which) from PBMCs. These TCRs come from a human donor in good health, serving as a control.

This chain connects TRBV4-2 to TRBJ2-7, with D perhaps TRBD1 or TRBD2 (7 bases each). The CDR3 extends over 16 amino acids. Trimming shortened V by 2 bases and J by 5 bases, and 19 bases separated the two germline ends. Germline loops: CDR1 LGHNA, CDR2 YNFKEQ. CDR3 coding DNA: TGTGCCAGCAGCCAAAGGGAGGGGCAGGGGGTCGACGAGCAGTACTTC. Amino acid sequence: CASSQREGQGVDEQYF.

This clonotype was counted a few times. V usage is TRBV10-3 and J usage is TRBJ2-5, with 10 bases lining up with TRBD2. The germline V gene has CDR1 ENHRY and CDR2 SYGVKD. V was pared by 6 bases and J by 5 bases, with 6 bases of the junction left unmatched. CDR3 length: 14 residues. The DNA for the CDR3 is TGTGCCATCAGGAGAGCGGGGGGGCTGGAGACCCAGTACTTC. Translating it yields CAIRRAGGLETQYF.

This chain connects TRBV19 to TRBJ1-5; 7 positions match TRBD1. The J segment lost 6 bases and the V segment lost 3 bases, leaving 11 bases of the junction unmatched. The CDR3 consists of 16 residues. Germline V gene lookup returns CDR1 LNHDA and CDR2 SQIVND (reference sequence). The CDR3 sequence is CASSILSDRARQPQHF. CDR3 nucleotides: TGTGCCAGTAGTATCCTATCTGACAGGGCGCGTCAGCCCCAGCATTTT. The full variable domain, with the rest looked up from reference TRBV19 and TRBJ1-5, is DGGITQSPKYLFRKEGQNVTLSCEQNLNHDAMYWYRQDPGQGLRLIYYSQIVNDFQKGDIAEGYSVSREKKESFPLTVTSAQKNPTAFYLCASSILSDRARQPQHFGDGTRLSIL.

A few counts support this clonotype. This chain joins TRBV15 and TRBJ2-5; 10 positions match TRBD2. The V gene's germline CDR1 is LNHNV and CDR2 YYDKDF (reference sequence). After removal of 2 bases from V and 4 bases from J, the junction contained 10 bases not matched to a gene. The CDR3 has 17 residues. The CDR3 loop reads CATSRPQGLAGAETQYF. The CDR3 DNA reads TGTGCCACCAGCAGACCCCAGGGCCTAGCGGGAGCAGAGACCCAGTACTTC.